This T cell receptor beta chain was retrieved from a study of beta chain features in type 1 diabetes. The study's findings and limits: A potential influence of HLA type upon TCRB rearrangement remained unresolved herein. The study found moderately but significantly shorter TCRB CDR3s in all four CD4+ subsets of Type 1 diabetes patients.

Expressed TCRB transcripts got sequenced, as all isolated RNA was reverse transcribed. Using immunoSEQ multiplex PCR, the repertoire was profiled, and TCRdb retains in-frame clones only, with some absent. The sample carries approximately 600,000 clones, roughly 12% recorded once. Sorted populations all exceeded 95% purity. Germline V gene sequence: CDR1 SEHNR, CDR2 FQNEAQ (reference sequence). Trimming removed 1 base from V and 0 bases from J; junction bases left unmatched: 6. The CDR3 spans 17 residues. On this clone: The antigen is unknown.

Material for sequencing was naive CD4+ T cells from blood. The rearrangement links TRBV7-9 to TRBJ1-5; 7 bases match TRBD1. This clonotype was sampled from a man aged 25 to 45 with type 1 diabetes. The CDR3 nucleotides are TGTGCCAGCAGCTTAGAGGGGGCGACAGATAGCAATCAGCCCCAGCATTTT. It codes for CASSLEGATDSNQPQHF.